This TCR beta chain was captured by sequencing in a study of cytomegalovirus exposure and HLA in healthy donors. General study findings and limits: What TCR beta sequences reportedly achieved was accurate prediction of HLA-A and HLA-B alleles in most subjects.

Concerning this clone: Its antigen remains unidentified.

The PCR employed 60 Vbeta primers together with 13 Jbeta primers. Generated by immunoSEQ multiplex PCR, the TCRdb table keeps only in-frame clones and is missing some. The specimen's table records roughly 120,000 clones. The CDR3 totals 14 residues. Trimming removed 5 bases from V and 4 bases from J, with 12 bases in between. CDR1 is SNHLY, CDR2 FYNNEI, per germline. The TCR sequence derives from a man aged 35-49 years in good health and CMV-seropositive. Sequencing input: PBMCs. The rearrangement joins TRBV2 to TRBJ2-1; D gene ambiguous. The CDR3 DNA reads TGTGCCAGCAGTTCCCCCCCCTCTTACAATGAGCAGTTCTTC. Its protein product is CASSSPPSYNEQFF.